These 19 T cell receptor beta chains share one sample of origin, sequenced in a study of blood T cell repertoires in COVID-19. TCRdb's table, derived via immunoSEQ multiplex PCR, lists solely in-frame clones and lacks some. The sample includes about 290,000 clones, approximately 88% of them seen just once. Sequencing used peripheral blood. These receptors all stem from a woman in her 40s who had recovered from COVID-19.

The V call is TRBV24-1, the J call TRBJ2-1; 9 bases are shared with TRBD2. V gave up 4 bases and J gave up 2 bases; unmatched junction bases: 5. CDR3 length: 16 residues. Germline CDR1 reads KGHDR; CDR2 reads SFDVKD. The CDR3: CATSDSAGGPYNEQFF. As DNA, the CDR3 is TGTGCCACCAGTGACTCAGCGGGAGGCCCCTACAATGAGCAGTTCTTC.

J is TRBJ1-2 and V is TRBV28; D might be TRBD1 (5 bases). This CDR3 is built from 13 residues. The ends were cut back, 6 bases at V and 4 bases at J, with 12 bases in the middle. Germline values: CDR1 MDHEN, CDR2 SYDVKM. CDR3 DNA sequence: TGTGCCAGCAGCCAACAAGGGGTCTATGGCTACACCTTC. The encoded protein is CASSQQGVYGYTF.

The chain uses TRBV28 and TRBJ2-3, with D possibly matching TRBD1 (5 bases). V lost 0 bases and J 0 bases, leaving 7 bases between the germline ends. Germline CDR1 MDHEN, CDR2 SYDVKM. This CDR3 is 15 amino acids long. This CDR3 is CASSLWQGSTDTQYF. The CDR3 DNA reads TGTGCCAGCAGTTTATGGCAGGGCAGCACAGATACGCAGTATTTT. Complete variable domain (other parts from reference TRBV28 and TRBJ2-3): DVKVTQSSRYLVKRTGEKVFLECVQDMDHENMFWYRQDPGLGLRLIYFSYDVKMKEKGDIPEGYSVSREKKERFSLILESASTNQTSMYLCASSLWQGSTDTQYFGPGTRLTVL.

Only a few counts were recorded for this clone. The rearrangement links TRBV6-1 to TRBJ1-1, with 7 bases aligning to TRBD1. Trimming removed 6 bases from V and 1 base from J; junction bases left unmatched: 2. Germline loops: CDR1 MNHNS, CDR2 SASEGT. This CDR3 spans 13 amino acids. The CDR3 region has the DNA TGTGCCAGCAGCGGACAGGAGAACACTGAAGCTTTCTTT. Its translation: CASSGQENTEAFF.

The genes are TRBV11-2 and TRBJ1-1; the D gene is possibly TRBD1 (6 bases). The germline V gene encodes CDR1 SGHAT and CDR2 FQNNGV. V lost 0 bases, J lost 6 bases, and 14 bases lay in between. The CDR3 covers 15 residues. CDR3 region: CASSLDRTGWSEAFF. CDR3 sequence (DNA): TGTGCCAGCAGCTTAGATCGAACAGGGTGGTCTGAAGCTTTCTTT.

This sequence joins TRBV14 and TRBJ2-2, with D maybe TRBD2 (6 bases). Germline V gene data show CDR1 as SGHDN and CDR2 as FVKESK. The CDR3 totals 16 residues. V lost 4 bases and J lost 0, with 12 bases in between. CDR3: CASSPGGFANTGELFF. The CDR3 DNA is TGTGCCAGCAGCCCCGGAGGGTTCGCGAACACCGGGGAGCTGTTTTTT.

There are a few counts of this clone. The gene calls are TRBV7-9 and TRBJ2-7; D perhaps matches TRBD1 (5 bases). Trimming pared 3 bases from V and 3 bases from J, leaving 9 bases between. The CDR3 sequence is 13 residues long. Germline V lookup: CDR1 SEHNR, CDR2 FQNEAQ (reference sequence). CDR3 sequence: CASSFLTDYEQYF. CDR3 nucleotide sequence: TGTGCCAGCAGCTTCCTGACAGACTACGAGCAGTACTTC.

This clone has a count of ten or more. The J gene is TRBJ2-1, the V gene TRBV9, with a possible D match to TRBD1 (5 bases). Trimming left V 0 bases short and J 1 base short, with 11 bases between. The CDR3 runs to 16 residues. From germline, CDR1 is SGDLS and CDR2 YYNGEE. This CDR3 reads CASSVAPQGSYNEQFF. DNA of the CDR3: TGTGCCAGCAGCGTAGCTCCCCAGGGATCCTACAATGAGCAGTTCTTC.

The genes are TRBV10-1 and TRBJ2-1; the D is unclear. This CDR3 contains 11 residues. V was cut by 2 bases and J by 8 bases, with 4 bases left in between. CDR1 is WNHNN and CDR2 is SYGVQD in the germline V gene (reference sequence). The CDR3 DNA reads TGCGCCAGCAGTGAGCCCGATGAGCAGTTCTTC. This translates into CASSEPDEQFF.

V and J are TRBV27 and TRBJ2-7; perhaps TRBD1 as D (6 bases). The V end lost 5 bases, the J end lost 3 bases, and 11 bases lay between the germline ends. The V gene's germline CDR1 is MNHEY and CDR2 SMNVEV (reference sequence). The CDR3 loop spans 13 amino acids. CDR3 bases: TGTGCCAGCAGTGACTTACAGGGCTACGAGCAGTACTTC. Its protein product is CASSDLQGYEQYF.

DNA for the CDR3: TGTGCCAGCAGTCCTTGGACAGGGCGTGAGGGCGAGCAGTACTTC. It specifies CASSPWTGREGEQYF. The chain links TRBV6-5 to TRBJ2-7, with 8 bases matching TRBD1. This CDR3 spans 15 amino acids. J lost 6 bases, V lost 5 bases, and 12 bases had no gene match. CDR1 is MNHEY and CDR2 is SVGAGI in the germline V gene.

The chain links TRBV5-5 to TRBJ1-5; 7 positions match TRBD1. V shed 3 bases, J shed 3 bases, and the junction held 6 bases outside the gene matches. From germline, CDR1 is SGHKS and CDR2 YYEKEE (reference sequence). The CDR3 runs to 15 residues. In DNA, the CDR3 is TGTGCCAGCAGCTCGGACAGGACTATCAATCAGCCCCAGCATTTT. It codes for CASSSDRTINQPQHF.

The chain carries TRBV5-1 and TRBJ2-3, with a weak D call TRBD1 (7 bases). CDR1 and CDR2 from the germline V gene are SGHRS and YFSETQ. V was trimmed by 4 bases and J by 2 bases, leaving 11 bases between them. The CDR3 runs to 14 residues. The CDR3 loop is CASSAGQTTDTQYF. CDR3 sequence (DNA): TGCGCCAGCAGCGCGGGACAGACCACAGATACGCAGTATTTT.

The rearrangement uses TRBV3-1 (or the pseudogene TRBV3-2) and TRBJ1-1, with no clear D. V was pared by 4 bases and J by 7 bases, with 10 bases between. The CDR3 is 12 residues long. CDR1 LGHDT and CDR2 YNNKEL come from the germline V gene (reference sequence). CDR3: CASSRESLEAFF. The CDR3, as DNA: TGTGCCAGCAGCCGAGAGTCCCTTGAAGCTTTCTTT.

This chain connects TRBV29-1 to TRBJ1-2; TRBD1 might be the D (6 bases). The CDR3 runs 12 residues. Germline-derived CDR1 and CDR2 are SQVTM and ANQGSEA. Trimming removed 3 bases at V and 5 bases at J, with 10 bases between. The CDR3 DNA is TGCAGCGTTGAGGGGACAAGTTATGGCTACACCTTC. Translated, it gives CSVEGTSYGYTF.

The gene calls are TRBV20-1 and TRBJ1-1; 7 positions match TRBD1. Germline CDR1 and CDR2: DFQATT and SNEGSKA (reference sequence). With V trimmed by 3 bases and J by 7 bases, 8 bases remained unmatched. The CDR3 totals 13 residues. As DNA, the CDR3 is TGCAGTGCTAGTAAGGGGGCCGGGAATGAAGCTTTCTTT. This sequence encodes CSASKGAGNEAFF.

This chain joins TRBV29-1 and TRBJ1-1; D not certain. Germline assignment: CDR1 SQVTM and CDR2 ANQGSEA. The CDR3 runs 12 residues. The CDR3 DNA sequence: TGCAGTGAGGAATCTGGAGGAACTGAAGCTTTCTTT. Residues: CSEESGGTEAFF.

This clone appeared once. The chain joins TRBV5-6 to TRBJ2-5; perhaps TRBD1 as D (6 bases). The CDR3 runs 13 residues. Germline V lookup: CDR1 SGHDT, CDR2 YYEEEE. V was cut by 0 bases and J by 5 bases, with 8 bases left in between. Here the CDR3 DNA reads TGTGCCAGCAGCTTGGCAGGGGTTGAGACCCAGTACTTC. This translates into CASSLAGVETQYF.

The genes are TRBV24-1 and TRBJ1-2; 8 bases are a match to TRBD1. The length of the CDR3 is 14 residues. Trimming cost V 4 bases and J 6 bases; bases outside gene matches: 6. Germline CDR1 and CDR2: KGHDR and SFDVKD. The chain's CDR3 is CATSEARDRNGYTF. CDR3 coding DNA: TGTGCCACCAGTGAGGCCCGGGACAGGAATGGCTACACCTTC.